Shown below are 22 T cell receptor beta chains from a single sample sequenced in a study of CD8+ T cells in alopecia areata. As the sequencing template, cDNA was produced by extracting RNA and reverse transcribing it. Sequenced by immunoSEQ multiplex PCR; TCRdb stores in-frame clones only, minus some. The data show over 200,000 clones, with approximately 61% seen just once and under 0.5% held by the top ten. Sequencing was performed on CD4+ T cells sorted from blood, taken at week 0. These receptors were collected from a human donor with alopecia areata.

The chain has TRBV10-3 and TRBJ2-7; TRBD1 matches at 7 bases. The CDR3 consists of 13 residues. J gave up 2 bases and V 6 bases, and 4 bases lay outside the gene matches. In germline, CDR1 is ENHRY, CDR2 SYGVKD. CDR3 DNA sequence: TGTGCCATCAGGGGGACAGTTACCTACGAGCAGTACTTC. Residues: CAIRGTVTYEQYF.

V usage is TRBV30 and J usage is TRBJ2-3; D could derive from TRBD1 or TRBD2 (5 bases each). V dropped 2 bases and J dropped 5 bases, with 14 bases sitting between them. From germline, CDR1 is GTSNPN and CDR2 SVGIG (reference sequence). The length of the CDR3 is 14 residues. CDR3 residues: CAWSYRLREDTQYF. The DNA for the CDR3 is TGTGCCTGGAGTTACAGGTTACGGGAAGATACGCAGTATTTT. Drawing the rest from reference TRBV30 and TRBJ2-3, the complete variable domain is SQTIHQWPATLVQPVGSPLSLECTVEGTSNPNLYWYRQAAGRGLQLLFYSVGIGQISSEVPQNLSASRPQDRQFILSSKKLLLSDSGFYLCAWSYRLREDTQYFGPGTRLTVL.

This clone was seen once. The chain uses TRBV19 and TRBJ2-3; 7 nucleotides align to TRBD2. The germline gives CDR1 LNHDA, CDR2 SQIVND (reference sequence). The ends lost 1 base at V and 2 bases at J; junction bases unmatched: 3. The CDR3 is 15 amino acids. The CDR3 DNA reads as TGTGCCAGTAGTATAGGCCTAGCGGACACAGATACGCAGTATTTT. Amino acids: CASSIGLADTDTQYF.

This chain connects TRBV2 to TRBJ2-1; 7 bases agree with TRBD1. The CDR3 has 16 residues. Looked up from germline, CDR1 is SNHLY and CDR2 is FYNNEI. Trimming removed 1 base from V and 6 bases from J; junction bases left unmatched: 9. The CDR3 here is CASSEEAGGPSNEQFF. For the CDR3, the DNA is TGTGCCAGCAGTGAAGAGGCAGGGGGACCGTCCAATGAGCAGTTCTTC. Full variable domain (outside the CDR3, taken from reference TRBV2 and TRBJ2-1): EPEVTQTPSHQVTQMGQEVILRCVPISNHLYFYWYRQILGQKVEFLVSFYNNEISEKSEIFDDQFSVERPDGSNFTLKIRSTKLEDSAMYFCASSEEAGGPSNEQFFGPGTRLTVL.

V is TRBV11-2 and J is TRBJ1-2; no clear D gene. This CDR3 region has 15 residues. The germline CDR1 and CDR2 sequences are SGHAT and FQNNGV. With 5 bases removed from V and 2 bases from J, the gap between germline ends came to 15 bases. CDR3 DNA: TGTGCCAGCAGCCCCCACCTGATTGCGAACTATGGCTACACCTTC. Translating gives CASSPHLIANYGYTF.

This chain uses TRBV4-1 with TRBJ2-4; 9 bases map to TRBD2. The CDR3 spans 21 residues. The V gene's germline CDR1 is MGHRA and CDR2 YSYEKL. V lost 4 bases, J lost 0 bases, and 19 bases stayed unmatched. Here the CDR3 reads CASSRADIRGREGRAKNIQYF. The CDR3, as DNA: TGCGCCAGCAGCCGGGCCGACATTCGCGGGCGGGAGGGCAGAGCCAAAAACATTCAGTACTTC.

The J gene is TRBJ2-1, the V gene TRBV11-2; 10 nucleotides agree with TRBD2. V was pared by 2 bases and J by 7 bases, with 8 bases of the junction left unmatched. The germline V gene has CDR1 SGHAT and CDR2 FQNNGV. This CDR3 is 16 amino acids long. CDR3 region: CASSLPGAGGRNEQFF. For the CDR3, the DNA is TGTGCCAGCAGCTTACCAGGAGCGGGGGGGCGGAATGAGCAGTTCTTC.

As regards this clone: Other DNA sequences in the sample encode the same CDR3. V and J are TRBV29-1 and TRBJ2-3; 7 bases align to TRBD1. The CDR3 runs 14 residues. Trimming at V came to 8 bases and at J to 0 bases, leaving 8 bases not matched to a gene. CDR1 and CDR2 (germline): SQVTM, ANQGSEA. CDR3 region: CSYGRGPSTDTQYF. The DNA for the CDR3 is TGCAGCTATGGAAGGGGGCCCAGCACAGATACGCAGTATTTT.

The gene calls are TRBV25-1 and TRBJ1-1; 7 bases are a match to TRBD1. V lost 1 base and J lost 3; bases outside the gene matches: 5. CDR1 MGHDK and CDR2 SYGVNS come from the germline V gene. The length of the CDR3 is 15 residues. The CDR3 DNA is TGTGCCAGCAGTGAATTGGGCAGGGGGGACACTGAAGCTTTCTTT. This translates into CASSELGRGDTEAFF.

The gene calls are TRBV9 and TRBJ2-2; no clear D gene. Germline assignment: CDR1 SGDLS and CDR2 YYNGEE. V gave up 0 bases and J gave up 2 bases, with 5 bases separating them. The CDR3 extends over 14 amino acids. CDR3 DNA sequence: TGTGCCAGCAGCGTAGGGGTTAACACCGGGGAGCTGTTTTTT. This codes for CASSVGVNTGELFF. Complete variable domain (other parts from reference TRBV9 and TRBJ2-2): DSGVTQTPKHLITATGQRVTLRCSPRSGDLSVYWYQQSLDQGLQFLIQYYNGEERAKGNILERFSAQQFPDLHSELNLSSLELGDSALYFCASSVGVNTGELFFGEGSRLTVL.

The chain employs TRBV10-1 and TRBJ2-3; 8 bases map to TRBD1. The CDR3 extends over 14 amino acids. Per germline, CDR1 WNHNN and CDR2 SYGVQD (reference sequence). J lost 2 bases, V lost 6 bases, and 4 bases had no gene match. This chain's CDR3 is CASSRTGHTDTQYF. CDR3 DNA sequence: TGCGCCAGCAGCCGGACAGGGCACACAGATACGCAGTATTTT.

A few counts support this clone. The V and J genes are TRBV18 and TRBJ2-2, with D uncertain. The V and J ends lost 1 base and 4 bases respectively, with 4 bases between them. CDR3 length: 13 residues. The germline CDR1 and CDR2 sequences are KGHSH and LQKENI. The CDR3 spells CASSPRRTGELFF. The CDR3 DNA is TGTGCCAGCTCACCACGCCGCACCGGGGAGCTGTTTTTT.

This chain uses TRBV11-2 with TRBJ2-1; D uncertain. The CDR3 is 16 residues long. Germline CDR1 and CDR2: SGHAT and FQNNGV. Trimming removed 5 bases from V and 0 bases from J, with 14 bases in between. The CDR3 DNA is TGTGCCAGCAGCCGCTTAGGCGGCAGCTCCTACAATGAGCAGTTCTTC. It codes for CASSRLGGSSYNEQFF. The full variable domain, with the rest looked up from reference TRBV11-2 and TRBJ2-1, is EAGVAQSPRYKIIEKRQSVAFWCNPISGHATLYWYQQILGQGPKLLIQFQNNGVVDDSQLPKDRFSAERLKGVDSTLKIQPAKLEDSAVYLCASSRLGGSSYNEQFFGPGTRLTVL.

The J gene is TRBJ2-3, the V gene TRBV30, with unresolved D. Trimming shortened V by 0 bases and J by 8 bases, and 6 bases separated the two germline ends. The CDR3 is 11 residues long. Germline V gives CDR1 GTSNPN, CDR2 SVGIG (reference sequence). The CDR3 protein is CAWSVRGTQYF. In nucleotides, the CDR3 is TGTGCCTGGAGTGTACGTGGTACGCAGTATTTT.

This rearrangement joins TRBV5-6 to TRBJ2-7, with D perhaps being TRBD1 or TRBD2 (5 bases each). The V gene lost 3 bases and the J gene lost 7 bases, with 17 bases spanning the gap. This CDR3 comprises 14 residues. Germline assignment: CDR1 SGHDT and CDR2 YYEEEE. The CDR3 bases are TGTGCCAGCAGCTCGGACACTAGGCTGAGGGAGCAGTACTTC. Translated: CASSSDTRLREQYF.

The rearrangement links TRBV11-2 to TRBJ1-5; D remains ambiguous. The CDR3 length is 13 residues. Germline assignment: CDR1 SGHAT and CDR2 FQNNGV. The V end was cut by 0 bases, the J end by 5 bases, with 5 bases between. The CDR3 region is CASSLDYDQPQHF. The CDR3 bases are TGTGCCAGCAGCTTAGATTACGATCAGCCCCAGCATTTT.

This clone was detected once. The chain is built from TRBV5-1 and TRBJ2-1; D call uncertain. The CDR3 has 14 amino acids. Trimming pared 0 bases from V and 7 bases from J, leaving 11 bases between. The V gene's germline CDR1 is SGHRS and CDR2 YFSETQ. The CDR3 DNA reads as TGCGCCAGCAGCTTGGAGGCCAGCGTTAATGAGCAGTTCTTC. This encodes CASSLEASVNEQFF.

This chain links TRBV30 with TRBJ1-3, with D unclear. The CDR3 sequence is 13 residues long. V gave up 1 base and J gave up 2 bases, with 6 bases separating them. The V gene's germline CDR1 is GTSNPN and CDR2 SVGIG (reference sequence). DNA for the CDR3: TGTGCCTGGAGTGAAGAACCTGGAAACACCATATATTTT. Residues: CAWSEEPGNTIYF.

The V call is TRBV4-1, the J call TRBJ1-1, with D maybe TRBD1 (5 bases). V was shortened by 0 bases and J by 5 bases, with 13 bases between the two germline ends. CDR3 length: 15 residues. Per germline, CDR1 MGHRA and CDR2 YSYEKL. The CDR3 DNA reads TGCGCCAGCAGCCAAGATCGGCAGGGACGAACTGAAGCTTTCTTT. Protein sequence: CASSQDRQGRTEAFF.

The genes are TRBV5-6 and TRBJ1-1; D is unresolved. The CDR3 runs 14 residues. Trimming stripped 4 bases from V and 4 bases from J, with 14 bases between. Germline loops: CDR1 SGHDT, CDR2 YYEEEE. The CDR3 coding sequence is TGTGCCAGCAGCCCGCGGAGAAGTACCACTGAAGCTTTCTTT. Protein product: CASSPRRSTTEAFF.

V and J are TRBV9 and TRBJ2-7; D gene uncertain. The CDR3 runs 15 residues. The germline CDR1 and CDR2 sequences are SGDLS and YYNGEE. Trimming removed 0 bases at V and 6 bases at J, with 16 bases between. In DNA form, the CDR3 reads TGTGCCAGCAGCGTAGGACCCACCGAGGTGGGCGAGCAGTACTTC. It specifies CASSVGPTEVGEQYF.

This rearrangement joins TRBV4-1 to TRBJ1-2; tentative D call: TRBD1 (5 bases). Germline CDR1 is MGHRA and CDR2 is YSYEKL. This CDR3 contains 15 residues. V lost 1 base and J lost 0, with 9 bases in between. CDR3 in amino acids: CASSQAAQANYGYTF. The CDR3 nucleotides read TGCGCCAGCAGCCAAGCGGCACAGGCTAACTATGGCTACACCTTC.